This T cell receptor (beta chain) came from a study of identical twins. This clonotype was detected only a few times. As yet, its antigen is unknown. Deletions cut 3 bases from V and 6 bases from J, with 12 bases between. From germline, CDR1 is DFQATT and CDR2 SNEGSKA (reference sequence). CDR3 length: 12 amino acids. TCRdb re-called the 5' RACE reads through MiXCR, storing one row per CDR3 protein. The sample lists approximately 530,000 distinct CDR3 sequences; about 22% were seen once. Study observations and caveats: A partial confounding effect on zero-insertion analyses could come from invariant MAIT and iNKT cells.

Separately, the same data were catalogued under a study of yellow fever vaccine responses in identical twins.

This chain uses TRBV20-1 with TRBJ2-7, with D unresolved. Sequencing used CD4+ T cells sorted from blood. The receptor's source is a woman in her late teens or twenties in good health. The CDR3 loop reads CSASVVWGEQYF. The DNA of the CDR3 is TGCAGTGCTAGTGTGGTATGGGGCGAGCAGTACTTC.